The 28 T cell receptor beta chains reported below all come from one sample, sequenced in a study of response to subunit inactivated influenza vaccine. TCRdb recomputed calls from the RT-PCR reads with MiXCR, one row per CDR3 protein. This sample has approximately 730,000 distinct CDR3 sequences, with about 15% found just once. The sequencing here drew on PBMCs from blood, taken around 15 days before vaccination. The receptors were sampled from a man aged 50-60 years who received an inactivated influenza vaccine.

This clonotype has more than one count but fewer than ten. The chain carries TRBV6-2 or TRBV6-3 and TRBJ2-2, with D maybe TRBD2 (6 bases). Germline V gives CDR1 MNHEY, CDR2 SVGEGT. The CDR3 consists of 18 residues. V lost 6 bases to trimming and J lost 0 bases, with 20 bases between them. The CDR3 here is CASSRAMSRGANTGELFF. DNA for the CDR3: TGTGCCAGCAGCCGCGCAATGTCGCGGGGCGCGAACACCGGGGAGCTGTTTTTT.

This clonotype was detected only a few times. The J gene is TRBJ1-6, the V gene TRBV7-9; no clear D gene. Germline V gives CDR1 SEHNR, CDR2 FQNEAQ (reference sequence). The V end lost 0 bases, the J end lost 12 bases, and 6 bases lay between the germline ends. The CDR3 length is 12 residues. CDR3: CASSLAWEPLHF. For the CDR3, the DNA is TGTGCCAGCAGCTTAGCCTGGGAACCCCTCCACTTT.

The chain uses TRBV6-5 and TRBJ2-7, with TRBD1 identical over 8 bases. This CDR3 spans 15 amino acids. Per germline, CDR1 MNHEY and CDR2 SVGAGI. Trimming removed 0 bases from V and 7 bases from J; junction bases left unmatched: 8. The CDR3 DNA is TGTGCCAGCAGTTACTCGTGGACAGGGTCTAGGGAGCAGTACTTC. Amino acid sequence: CASSYSWTGSREQYF.

The chain carries TRBV15 and TRBJ1-6; D is perhaps TRBD1 (5 bases). The germline V gene has CDR1 LNHNV and CDR2 YYDKDF (reference sequence). V lost 3 bases and J lost 9, with 21 bases in between. The CDR3 totals 17 residues. The CDR3 DNA follows: TGTGCCACCAGCAGTTGGGGGATTACGGGCGGGGGTTCACCCCTCCACTTT. As protein: CATSSWGITGGGSPLHF. The full variable domain, in which reference TRBV15 and TRBJ1-6 provide the parts outside the CDR3, is DAMVIQNPRYQVTQFGKPVTLSCSQTLNHNVMYWYQQKSSQAPKLLFHYYDKDFNNEADTPDNFQSRRPNTSFCFLDIRSPGLGDTAMYLCATSSWGITGGGSPLHFGNGTRLTVT.

The CDR3 bases are TGTGCCAGCAGCCTGGGGACTCCAAGGGTGCAAGAGACCCAGTACTTC. Translation gives CASSLGTPRVQETQYF. The V call is TRBV3-1, the J call TRBJ2-5, with a weak D call TRBD2 (6 bases). Germline V CDR1 and CDR2: LGHDT, YNNKEL (reference sequence). With 4 bases removed from V and 2 bases from J, the gap between germline ends came to 17 bases. The CDR3 totals 16 residues.

Ten or more counts support this clonotype. The CDR3 DNA sequence: TGCGCCAGCAGCTCGGGACTAGCGGGATCCGATGAGCAGTTCTTC. Translation: CASSSGLAGSDEQFF. The chain employs TRBV5-1 and TRBJ2-1; 13 bases align to TRBD2. The CDR3 contains 15 residues. Germline values: CDR1 SGHRS, CDR2 YFSETQ. The V segment lost 3 bases and the J segment 8 bases; nucleotides outside the gene matches: 5.

This clonotype was recorded at least ten times. The chain uses TRBV10-3 and TRBJ2-2; 13 bases are shared with TRBD2. Germline V gene sequence: CDR1 ENHRY, CDR2 SYGVKD. The CDR3 is 19 residues long. Trimming cost V 2 bases and J 1 base; bases outside gene matches: 7. The CDR3 loop reads CAISEPPGLAGKNTGELFF. Written as DNA, the CDR3 is TGTGCCATCAGTGAGCCACCGGGACTAGCGGGGAAGAACACCGGGGAGCTGTTTTTT.

The CDR3 DNA is TGCAGCGTTGGACAGGGGGTTACTGAAGCTTTCTTT. Residues: CSVGQGVTEAFF. This sequence joins TRBV29-1 and TRBJ1-1, with 9 bases fitting TRBD1. CDR1 and CDR2 (germline): SQVTM, ANQGSEA. CDR3 length: 12 residues. The junction had 2 bases not matched to a gene; V was cut back by 4 bases and J by 5 bases.

The chain joins TRBV20-1 to TRBJ1-1; D is possibly TRBD1 (5 bases). The germline V and J ends were trimmed by 2 bases and 3 bases, with 10 bases remaining between them. Germline assignment: CDR1 DFQATT and CDR2 SNEGSKA (reference sequence). CDR3 length equals 13 residues. The CDR3, as DNA: TGCAGTGCTAGAATCGGGGGACACACTGAAGCTTTCTTT. Translation gives CSARIGGHTEAFF.

There are a few counts of this clonotype. This chain links TRBV5-6 with TRBJ1-2; 8 bases align to TRBD1. CDR1 SGHDT and CDR2 YYEEEE come from the germline V gene. This CDR3 has 12 amino acids. Germline trimming cut 7 bases from V and 7 bases from J; bases unmatched to any gene: 6. CDR3 residues: CASRSGGGGYTF. For the CDR3, the DNA is TGTGCCAGCCGATCAGGGGGCGGTGGCTACACCTTC.

The table lists this clonotype with a few counts. This may be a read error, as it is one base from a much larger clone. This CDR3 reads CASGQAYEQYF. CDR3 coding DNA: TGTGCCAGCGGACAGGCCTACGAGCAGTACTTC. The chain employs TRBV6-2 or TRBV6-3 and TRBJ2-7; 7 bases align to TRBD1. Germline-derived CDR1 and CDR2 are MNHEY and SVGEGT. The CDR3 runs to 11 residues. V lost 8 bases, J lost 2 bases, and 0 bases stayed unmatched.

This clonotype was seen repeatedly, ten times or more. This rearrangement joins TRBV9 to TRBJ2-2; D not resolved. V was clipped by 3 bases and J by 1 base, with 7 bases between them. Per the germline V gene, CDR1 is SGDLS and CDR2 is YYNGEE. This CDR3 comprises 14 residues. CDR3 loop: CASSGRQNTGELFF. The DNA of the CDR3 is TGTGCCAGCAGCGGCAGGCAGAACACCGGGGAGCTGTTTTTT.

In its sample, this clonotype was seen many times. The rearrangement uses TRBV5-1 and TRBJ1-1; D is undetermined. V gave up 1 base and J gave up 6 bases, with 16 bases separating them. The CDR3 spans 15 residues. CDR1 and CDR2 from the germline V gene are SGHRS and YFSETQ. The CDR3 bases are TGCGCCAGCAGCTTGCAACCCCCAGAAGGTGCTGAAGCTTTCTTT. The encoded protein is CASSLQPPEGAEAFF. The full variable domain, rest sourced from reference TRBV5-1 and TRBJ1-1, is KAGVTQTPRYLIKTRGQQVTLSCSPISGHRSVSWYQQTPGQGLQFLFEYFSETQRNKGNFPGRFSGRQFSNSRSEMNVSTLELGDSALYLCASSLQPPEGAEAFFGQGTRLTVV.

Ten or more counts support this clonotype. This chain uses TRBV29-1 with TRBJ2-3; perhaps TRBD2 as D (6 bases). Trimming stripped 6 bases from V and 2 bases from J, with 12 bases between. The CDR3 spans 13 residues. Germline CDR1 reads SQVTM; CDR2 reads ANQGSEA. Here the CDR3 reads CSVGGRHTDTQYF. The DNA of the CDR3 is TGCAGCGTCGGGGGACGGCACACAGATACGCAGTATTTT.

The chain couples TRBV5-1 to TRBJ1-2; D might be TRBD1 (6 bases). The CDR3 spans 15 residues. From germline, CDR1 is SGHRS and CDR2 YFSETQ. Trimming stripped 4 bases from V and 0 bases from J, with 13 bases between. CDR3 coding DNA: TGCGCCAGCAGCAGCGGACAGACAGCTAACTATGGCTACACCTTC. This codes for CASSSGQTANYGYTF.

This clonotype occurred a few times. V and J are TRBV15 and TRBJ2-5; D not resolved. Trimming pared 1 base from V and 2 bases from J, leaving 11 bases between. From germline, CDR1 is LNHNV and CDR2 YYDKDF (reference sequence). This CDR3 is 15 amino acids long. CDR3 amino acids: CATSRALTEQETQYF. In DNA, the CDR3 is TGTGCCACCAGCAGAGCTTTAACGGAACAAGAGACCCAGTACTTC.

The rearrangement joins TRBV3-1 to TRBJ2-1; 14 bases are a match to TRBD2. The CDR3 has 18 amino acids. V lost 0 bases, J lost 0 bases, and 1 base stayed unmatched. Germline V gene lookup returns CDR1 LGHDT and CDR2 YNNKEL (reference sequence). The CDR3 DNA reads TGTGCCAGCAGCCAAGATGGGACTAGCGGGAGCTCCTACAATGAGCAGTTCTTC. Protein: CASSQDGTSGSSYNEQFF.

CDR3 in DNA: TGTGCCAGCAGCCGAGGATATGAAGCTTTCTTT. It specifies CASSRGYEAFF. The chain has TRBV12-3 or TRBV12-4 and TRBJ1-1; no firm D call. Trimming removed 6 bases from V and 7 bases from J, with 9 bases in between. The CDR3 length is 11 residues.

This clonotype was counted only a few times. This chain links TRBV5-1 with TRBJ2-1; D perhaps matches TRBD1 (6 bases). Germline CDR1 SGHRS, CDR2 YFSETQ. Trimming pared 0 bases from V and 4 bases from J, leaving 14 bases between. The length of the CDR3 is 16 residues. The CDR3 DNA is TGCGCCAGCAGCTTGGCCGAGGGCAGGGGTTACAATGAGCAGTTCTTC. Residues: CASSLAEGRGYNEQFF.

This clonotype occurred a few times. At one boundary the junction diverges from the germline segment, which might be a read error. The rearrangement links TRBV28 to TRBJ1-3; D unresolved. Germline CDR1 reads MDHEN; CDR2 reads SYDVKM. The CDR3 loop spans 12 amino acids. CDR3 protein: CASSLSRNTIYF. The CDR3 coding sequence is TGTGCCAGCAGTCTCTCTAGAAACACCATATATTTT.

This clonotype has more than one count but fewer than ten. V usage is TRBV18 and J usage is TRBJ2-3, with 8 bases aligning to TRBD2. The CDR3 totals 14 residues. Trimming took 4 bases from V and 4 from J; bases not matched to a gene: 4. CDR1 is KGHSH, CDR2 LQKENI, per germline. The CDR3 DNA sequence: TGTGCCAGCTCACGACTAGCGTGGGCAGATACGCAGTATTTT. This gives the protein CASSRLAWADTQYF.

The V and J genes are TRBV6-1 and TRBJ1-1; 9 bases agree with TRBD1. Germline CDR1 MNHNS, CDR2 SASEGT. V lost 7 bases to trimming and J lost 4 bases; unmatched junction nucleotides: 13. The CDR3 consists of 16 residues. Here the CDR3 DNA reads TGTGCCAGCACCCCGGGGACAGGGCAGGGAGGCACTGAAGCTTTCTTT. It encodes CASTPGTGQGGTEAFF.

This clonotype has ten or more counts. This rearrangement joins TRBV28 to TRBJ2-7; 7 bases map to TRBD2. This CDR3 spans 14 amino acids. J was trimmed by 1 base and V by 3 bases; bases with no gene match: 3. Germline V gene lookup returns CDR1 MDHEN and CDR2 SYDVKM. The CDR3 spells CASSLFGGSYEQYF. CDR3 nucleotides: TGTGCCAGCAGTTTGTTCGGGGGGTCCTACGAGCAGTACTTC.

V is TRBV12-3 or TRBV12-4 and J is TRBJ2-1; D tentatively fits TRBD1 or TRBD2 (5 bases each). V lost 6 bases and J 12 bases, leaving 15 bases between the germline ends. The CDR3 runs to 12 residues. CDR3 amino acids: CASRRDPGPQFF. In DNA form, the CDR3 reads TGTGCCAGCAGACGGGACCCCGGACCGCAGTTCTTC.

This rearrangement joins TRBV10-3 to TRBJ2-1; the D is unclear. CDR3 length equals 11 residues. Germline assignment: CDR1 ENHRY and CDR2 SYGVKD. Trimming removed 0 bases from V and 8 bases from J, with 2 bases in between. In nucleotides, the CDR3 is TGTGCCATCAGTGAGTCGGATGAGCAGTTCTTC. Protein sequence: CAISESDEQFF.

The chain is built from TRBV11-1 and TRBJ1-5, with D maybe TRBD1 (5 bases). The V end lost 0 bases, the J end lost 3 bases, and 18 bases lay between the germline ends. Germline assignment: CDR1 SGHAT and CDR2 FQDESV (reference sequence). The CDR3 extends over 18 amino acids. The CDR3 reads CASSLARGQPSTNQPQHF. The CDR3 nucleotides are TGTGCCAGCAGCTTAGCCCGGGGCCAGCCCAGTACCAATCAGCCCCAGCATTTT.

The table lists this clonotype with a few counts. The rearrangement links TRBV4-2 to TRBJ2-1; D unclear. The length of the CDR3 is 16 residues. Germline V gene sequence: CDR1 LGHNA, CDR2 YNFKEQ. The V end lost 4 bases, the J end lost 0 bases, and 13 bases lay between the germline ends. CDR3 sequence: CASSLGDVSSYNEQFF. Here the CDR3 DNA reads TGTGCCAGCAGCCTCGGAGACGTGAGCTCCTACAATGAGCAGTTCTTC.

This clonotype was detected a few times. The V call is TRBV24-1, the J call TRBJ2-5; TRBD2 might be the D (6 bases). CDR3 length: 14 residues. Germline V gives CDR1 KGHDR, CDR2 SFDVKD. V was shortened by 5 bases and J by 3 bases, with 12 bases between the two germline ends. For the CDR3, the DNA is TGTGCCACCAGTGCTCCGGGACTGGAAGAGACCCAGTACTTC. It yields the protein CATSAPGLEETQYF.